These 2 T cell receptor beta chains originate from one sample sequenced in a study of cytomegalovirus exposure and HLA in healthy donors. It was with 60 Vbeta and 13 Jbeta primers that the PCR ran. Assay: immunoSEQ multiplex PCR; the TCRdb copy retains only in-frame clones and omits some. The sample includes over 130,000 clones, around 75% of them seen just once. Sequenced sample: PBMCs. The receptor source for this set is a human donor in good health.

J is TRBJ1-6 and V is TRBV7-2, with a possible D match to TRBD1 (6 bases). V lost 1 base to trimming and J lost 5 bases, with 12 bases between them. Germline CDR1 and CDR2: SGHTA and FQGNSA. This CDR3 has 16 residues. The CDR3 here is CASSLVRTVNNSPLHF. In nucleotides, the CDR3 is TGTGCCAGCAGCTTAGTTAGGACAGTAAATAATTCACCCCTCCACTTT.

J is TRBJ2-2 and V is TRBV10-3; 11 bases agree with TRBD2. This CDR3 has 15 amino acids. V shed 6 bases, J shed 4 bases, and the junction held 4 bases outside the gene matches. Per germline, CDR1 ENHRY and CDR2 SYGVKD. This CDR3 reads CAISLGTSGTGELFF. The CDR3 nucleotides are TGTGCCATCAGCCTCGGGACTAGCGGCACCGGGGAGCTGTTTTTT.